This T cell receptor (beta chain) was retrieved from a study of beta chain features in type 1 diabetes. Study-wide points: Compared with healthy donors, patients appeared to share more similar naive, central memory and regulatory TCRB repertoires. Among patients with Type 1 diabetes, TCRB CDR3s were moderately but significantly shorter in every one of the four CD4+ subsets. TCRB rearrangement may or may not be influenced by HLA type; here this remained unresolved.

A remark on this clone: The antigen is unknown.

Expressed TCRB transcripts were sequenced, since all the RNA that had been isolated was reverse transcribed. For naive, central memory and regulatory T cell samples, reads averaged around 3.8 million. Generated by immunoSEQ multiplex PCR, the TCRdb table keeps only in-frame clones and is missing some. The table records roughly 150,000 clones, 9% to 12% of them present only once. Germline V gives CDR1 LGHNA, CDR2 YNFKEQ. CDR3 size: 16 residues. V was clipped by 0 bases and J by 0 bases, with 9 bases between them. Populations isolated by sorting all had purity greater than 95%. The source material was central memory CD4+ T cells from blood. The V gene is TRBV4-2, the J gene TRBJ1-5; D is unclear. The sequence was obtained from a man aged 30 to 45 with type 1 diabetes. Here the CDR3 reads CASSQDNGDSNQPQHF. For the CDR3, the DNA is TGTGCCAGCAGCCAAGATAACGGTGATAGCAATCAGCCCCAGCATTTT.